This is a list of T cell receptor beta chains from one sample in a study of blood T cell repertoires in COVID-19. TCRdb's table, derived via immunoSEQ multiplex PCR, lists solely in-frame clones and lacks some. In the table there are approximately 140,000 clones, 84% of which are singletons. Source material: PBMCs or T cells enriched from blood (not recorded which). Source of these receptors: a man aged 50 to 60 in a cohort exposed to, infected with or recovered from COVID-19 (not recorded which). The CDR3 runs from the conserved cysteine through the conserved F or W. The D gene is left open where the match is weak. Size tells how often a clone was seen (once, few, many) or the class of an expanded clone, and some rows leave it out.

TRBJ2-1	NA	TRBV5-4	TRBD1	TGTGCCAGCAGCACGGACAGGGTGGGTGAGCAGTTCTTC	CASSTDRVGEQFF
TRBJ2-7	NA	TRBV25-1	TRBD2	TGTGCCAGCAGTGAATTCGGGACTAGCGGGAACCTCTGGGGGGAGCAGTACTTC	CASSEFGTSGNLWGEQYF
TRBJ2-2	NA	TRBV2	TRBD2	TGTGCCAGCAGAACTAGCGGGACGAACACCGGGGAGCTGTTTTTT	CASRTSGTNTGELFF
TRBJ1-3	NA	TRBV3-1/TRBV3-2	NA	TGTGCCAGCAGCCAAGATTACGGGGTTGGCGGAAACACCATATATTTT	CASSQDYGVGGNTIYF
TRBJ2-3	NA	TRBV28	TRBD1	TGTGCCAGCAGCCCGGGACAGGGAACAGATACGCAGTATTTT	CASSPGQGTDTQYF
TRBJ1-2	NA	TRBV4-1	NA	TGCGCCAGCAGCCAAGCGACTTTGACGGCAAACTATGGCTACACCTTC	CASSQATLTANYGYTF
TRBJ2-7	NA	TRBV9	TRBD2	TGTGCCAGCAGCTCGGGACTAGCGGGGGGGCTTTACGAGCAGTACTTC	CASSSGLAGGLYEQYF
TRBJ1-2	NA	TRBV7-2	TRBD1	TGTGCCAGCAGCTTAGCCCCGGGACAGAGGAGCATTGGCTACACCTTC	CASSLAPGQRSIGYTF
TRBJ2-3	NA	TRBV20-1	TRBD2	TGCAGTGCTAGTCCCGGGGGGGCCAGTCGTGGAGATACGCAGTATTTT	CSASPGGASRGDTQYF
TRBJ2-3	NA	TRBV5-6	TRBD1	TGTGCCAGCAGCTCGCTATTCCGGGACAGGGGGGATACGCAGTATTTT	CASSSLFRDRGDTQYF
TRBJ2-3	NA	TRBV19	NA	TGTGCCAGTCGAATGAGGCTGGAGGATACGCAGTATTTT	CASRMRLEDTQYF
TRBJ1-2	few	TRBV6-5	TRBD1	TGTGCCAGCAGTACAGGGGGCGCTGACTATGGCTACACCTTC	CASSTGGADYGYTF
TRBJ2-7	NA	TRBV7-9	NA	TGTGCCAGCACCACTGGCCTGGCAGACTCCTACGAGCAGTACTTC	CASTTGLADSYEQYF
TRBJ1-5	NA	TRBV6-2/TRBV6-3	NA	TGTGCCAGCAGTTACTCGATTGATCGGGGCAATCAGCCCCAGCATTTT	CASSYSIDRGNQPQHF
TRBJ2-5	NA	TRBV19	TRBD1	TGTGCCAGTAGTCCGACAGGGGGCGGAGAGACCCAGTACTTC	CASSPTGGGETQYF
TRBJ2-1	NA	TRBV19	TRBD2	TGTGCCAGTAGTCCCCTAGCGGTCTCCTACAATGAGCAGTTCTTC	CASSPLAVSYNEQFF
TRBJ2-7	NA	TRBV28	NA	TGTGCCAGCACCCTTAACAACCCCTACGAGCAGTACTTC	CASTLNNPYEQYF
TRBJ1-1	NA	TRBV9	TRBD1	TGTGCCAGCAGCGTAGTACAGGGGATGAACACTGAAGCTTTCTTT	CASSVVQGMNTEAFF
TRBJ1-2	NA	TRBV19	TRBD1	TGTGCCAGTAGTAAACAATGGACAGGAGGGAATGGCTACACCTTC	CASSKQWTGGNGYTF
TRBJ2-1	NA	TRBV14	NA	TGTGCCAGCAGCCACCGGTCCAATGAGCAGTTCTTC	CASSHRSNEQFF
TRBJ2-2	NA	TRBV10-2	TRBD2	TGCGCCAGCAGGTCGACTAGCGGGATGTTCGCGAACACCGGGGAGCTGTTTTTT	CASRSTSGMFANTGELFF
TRBJ2-7	NA	TRBV7-2	TRBD1	TGTGCCAGCAGCTGGGGACAGGGGGTGGACGAGCAGTACTTC	CASSWGQGVDEQYF
TRBJ2-3	once	TRBV25-1	TRBD2	TGTGCCAGCAGTGGGGGAGCGGGAGGACGCACAGATACGCAGTATTTT	CASSGGAGGRTDTQYF
TRBJ1-1	once	TRBV5-5	NA	TGTGCCAGCAGGGCCCAAACTCCGGCGGCGAACACTGAAGCTTTCTTT	CASRAQTPAANTEAFF
TRBJ1-6	NA	TRBV30	NA	TGTGCCTGGAGTGTACGGGGGATTCGAAGGAGCGCCTATAATTCACCCCTCCACTTT	CAWSVRGIRRSAYNSPLHF
TRBJ2-7	NA	TRBV15	TRBD2	TGTGCCACCAGCAGAGATCTTAGCGGGGGTCCCGAGCAGTACTTC	CATSRDLSGGPEQYF
TRBJ2-7	NA	TRBV5-1	TRBD2	TGCGCCAGCAGCTTGGACGGGACTAGCTACGAGCAGTACTTC	CASSLDGTSYEQYF
TRBJ2-1	NA	TRBV18	TRBD1	TGTGCCAGCTCCCCCGGGACAGCGTACAATGAGCAGTTCTTC	CASSPGTAYNEQFF
TRBJ2-7	NA	TRBV27	TRBD2	TGTGCCAGCAGTTACGGGGGGTCAGTCGTCCACGAGCAGTACTTC	CASSYGGSVVHEQYF